This is a list of T cell receptor beta chains from one sample in a study of blood T cell repertoires in COVID-19. Profiling relied on immunoSEQ multiplex PCR, and the TCRdb table lists in-frame clones only, not all of them. The profile shows some 100,000 clones, approximately 78% of them singletons. The sequenced material came from peripheral blood. These receptors all stem from a man over 45 with active or convalescent COVID-19. Each CDR3 is given with its conserved first and last residue. The order of the fields is V gene, clone size, J gene, D gene, CDR3 protein, CDR3 DNA. A D gene is named only where the DNA matches it firmly. Not every row has a clone size; where given, it reads once, few, many or a size class.

v_call: TRBV7-8
clone_size: -
j_call: TRBJ2-5
d_call: -
cdr3_aa: CASSPRVREQETQYF
cdr3_nt: TGTGCCAGCAGTCCTCGGGTCAGGGAACAAGAGACCCAGTACTTC

v_call: TRBV9
clone_size: -
j_call: TRBJ2-2
d_call: TRBD1
cdr3_aa: CASSAAGGARTGELFF
cdr3_nt: TGTGCCAGCAGCGCCGCAGGGGGCGCAAGGACCGGGGAGCTGTTTTTT

v_call: TRBV6-5
clone_size: -
j_call: TRBJ2-7
d_call: -
cdr3_aa: CASSYSSRGLVYEQYF
cdr3_nt: TGTGCCAGCAGTTACTCCTCAAGGGGGTTGGTCTACGAGCAGTACTTC

v_call: TRBV7-2
clone_size: -
j_call: TRBJ1-5
d_call: TRBD1
cdr3_aa: CASSLSGARGLQPQHF
cdr3_nt: TGTGCCAGCAGCTTAAGTGGGGCCAGGGGGCTTCAGCCCCAGCATTTT

v_call: TRBV5-6
clone_size: -
j_call: TRBJ1-5
d_call: TRBD1
cdr3_aa: CASSPRGGNQPQHF
cdr3_nt: TGTGCCAGCAGCCCCAGGGGGGGCAATCAGCCCCAGCATTTT

v_call: TRBV7-2
clone_size: -
j_call: TRBJ2-3
d_call: TRBD2
cdr3_aa: CASSRSGEGADTQYF
cdr3_nt: TGTGCCAGCAGCCGCAGCGGGGAAGGTGCAGATACGCAGTATTTT

v_call: TRBV28
clone_size: once
j_call: TRBJ2-1
d_call: TRBD2
cdr3_aa: CASSLGERGDNEQFF
cdr3_nt: TGTGCCAGCAGTTTAGGCGAGCGGGGCGACAATGAGCAGTTCTTC

v_call: TRBV19
clone_size: -
j_call: TRBJ1-1
d_call: -
cdr3_aa: CASSIDRMNTEAFF
cdr3_nt: TGTGCCAGTAGTATAGACAGGATGAACACTGAAGCTTTCTTT

v_call: TRBV5-1
clone_size: once
j_call: TRBJ2-7
d_call: TRBD1
cdr3_aa: CASSGDSYEQYF
cdr3_nt: TGCGCCAGCAGCGGGGACAGCTACGAGCAGTACTTC

v_call: TRBV5-1
clone_size: -
j_call: TRBJ2-1
d_call: TRBD2
cdr3_aa: CASSLGYPSGGEGEQFF
cdr3_nt: TGCGCCAGCAGCTTGGGTTATCCTAGCGGGGGGGAAGGTGAGCAGTTCTTC

v_call: TRBV9
clone_size: few
j_call: TRBJ2-2
d_call: TRBD2
cdr3_aa: CASSVGLAGGNGELFF
cdr3_nt: TGTGCCAGCAGCGTCGGACTAGCGGGGGGTAACGGGGAGCTGTTTTTT